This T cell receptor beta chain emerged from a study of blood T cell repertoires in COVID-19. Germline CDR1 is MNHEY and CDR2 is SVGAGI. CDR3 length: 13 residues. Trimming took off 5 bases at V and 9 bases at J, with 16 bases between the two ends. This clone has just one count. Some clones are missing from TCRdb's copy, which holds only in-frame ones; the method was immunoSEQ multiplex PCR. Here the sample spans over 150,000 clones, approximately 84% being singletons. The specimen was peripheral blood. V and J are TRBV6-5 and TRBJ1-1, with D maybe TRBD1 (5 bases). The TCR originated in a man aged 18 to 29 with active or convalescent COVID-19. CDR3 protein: CASSQNKDIQAFF. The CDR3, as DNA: TGTGCCAGCAGTCAAAATAAGGACATTCAAGCTTTCTTT.